The sequence of this TCR beta chain was determined in a study of vaccination and CD4 T cells after COVID-19. Study-wide context: Convalescent persons amounted to six males plus four females, two of whom were Hispanic.

The treatment denotes: 10-day PBMC culture with coronavirus spike peptide pools or control peptides (ViraFEST assay). With the Oncomine TCR Beta short-read assay, DNA from cultured CD4+ T cells was sequenced. Using its own MiXCR run on the PCR reads, TCRdb lists one record per CDR3 protein. The sample carries 6,000 to 8,500 distinct CDR3 sequences, roughly 50% recorded once. About this clonotype itself: Its cognate antigen is unknown.

Sequences were obtained from CD4+ T cells from blood, cultured in vitro. This TCR was sampled from a human donor who had recovered from COVID-19.

The CDR3 reads CSASPFGAETQYF. DNA of the CDR3: TGCAGTGCTAGTCCCTTTGGCGCGGAGACCCAGTACTTC. The chain recombines TRBV20-1 with TRBJ2-5; no clear D gene. The V and J ends lost 3 bases and 5 bases respectively, with 13 bases between them. The CDR3 has 13 amino acids. Germline lookup yields CDR1 DFQATT and CDR2 SNEGSKA (reference sequence).